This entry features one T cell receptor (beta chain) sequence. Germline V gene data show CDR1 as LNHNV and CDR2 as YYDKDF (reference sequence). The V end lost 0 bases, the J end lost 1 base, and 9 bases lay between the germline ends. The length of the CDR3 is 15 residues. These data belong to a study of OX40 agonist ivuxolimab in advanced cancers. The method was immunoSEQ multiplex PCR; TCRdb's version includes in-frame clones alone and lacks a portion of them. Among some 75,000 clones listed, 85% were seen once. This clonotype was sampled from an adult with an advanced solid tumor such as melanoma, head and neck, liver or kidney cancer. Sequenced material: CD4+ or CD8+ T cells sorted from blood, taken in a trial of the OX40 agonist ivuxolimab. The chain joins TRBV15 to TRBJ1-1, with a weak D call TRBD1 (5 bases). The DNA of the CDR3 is TGTGCCACCAGCAGAGAGAAAGGACAGAACACTGAAGCTTTCTTT. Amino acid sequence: CATSREKGQNTEAFF.